This passage covers 8 T cell receptor beta chains from one sample sequenced in a study of cytomegalovirus exposure and HLA in healthy donors. The PCR was carried out with 60 Vbeta primers and 13 Jbeta primers. Sequencing used immunoSEQ multiplex PCR; TCRdb keeps in-frame clones, though not all of them. This sample has about 150,000 clones, with around 9.6% found just once. Material: PBMCs. The receptors come from a male donor in good health and CMV-seronegative.

This clone has just a few counts. V usage is TRBV6-5 and J usage is TRBJ2-1, with 8 nucleotides matching TRBD1. This CDR3 region has 15 residues. V gave up 2 bases and J gave up 3 bases; unmatched junction bases: 3. Germline V gene data show CDR1 as MNHEY and CDR2 as SVGAGI. CDR3 in amino acids: CASSYAGGIYNEQFF. The CDR3, as DNA: TGTGCCAGCAGTTACGCAGGGGGCATCTACAATGAGCAGTTCTTC.

A few counts support this clone. This chain connects TRBV19 to TRBJ1-5; D unclear. V lost 0 bases and J lost 0, with 6 bases in between. CDR1 LNHDA and CDR2 SQIVND come from the germline V gene (reference sequence). The CDR3 consists of 15 residues. CDR3 protein: CASSIDADSNQPQHF. In DNA form, the CDR3 reads TGTGCCAGTAGTATAGACGCAGATAGCAATCAGCCCCAGCATTTT.

The chain has TRBV5-6 and TRBJ1-6; TRBD1 matches 9 bases. V gave up 4 bases and J gave up 9 bases; unmatched junction bases: 5. Germline-derived CDR1 and CDR2 are SGHDT and YYEEEE. This CDR3 is 14 amino acids long. CDR3 protein: CASSARDRASPLHF. Written as DNA, the CDR3 is TGTGCCAGCAGCGCTCGGGACAGGGCTTCACCCCTCCACTTT.

The chain uses TRBV9 and TRBJ2-2; D is ambiguous. The CDR3 is 13 amino acids. Germline V gene lookup returns CDR1 SGDLS and CDR2 YYNGEE. The V end lost 2 bases, the J end lost 4 bases, and 6 bases lay between the germline ends. The CDR3 DNA is TGTGCCAGCAGCGTCAGGATCACCGGGGAGCTGTTTTTT. Translated, it gives CASSVRITGELFF.

This clone was observed a handful of times. The CDR3 nucleotides are TGTGCCAGCAGTTACGGGTCCGGTAGCGGCTACGAGCAGTACTTC. Its translation: CASSYGSGSGYEQYF. The chain recombines TRBV6-5 with TRBJ2-7; maybe TRBD2 (6 bases). Germline CDR1 MNHEY, CDR2 SVGAGI. V was shortened by 2 bases and J by 3 bases, with 14 bases between the two germline ends. This CDR3 is built from 15 residues.

A few counts support this clone. V usage is TRBV6-1 and J usage is TRBJ1-5; D unresolved. CDR1 is MNHNS, CDR2 SASEGT, per germline. The germline V and J ends were trimmed by 2 bases and 6 bases, with 11 bases remaining between them. The CDR3 spans 14 residues. The CDR3 nucleotides read TGTGCCAGCAGTGAAATGCTGGGAGTTCAGCCCCAGCATTTT. Amino acids: CASSEMLGVQPQHF.

This clone was detected a few times. CDR3 in amino acids: CASSPRLAAGQYF. Here the CDR3 DNA reads TGTGCCAGCAGCCCACGACTAGCGGCTGGGCAGTACTTC. The genes are TRBV9 and TRBJ2-7; 9 bases align to TRBD2. Per germline, CDR1 SGDLS and CDR2 YYNGEE. Trimming took 4 bases from V and 9 from J; bases not matched to a gene: 8. This CDR3 is built from 13 residues.

V and J are TRBV15 and TRBJ2-5, with no clear D. V gave up 0 bases and J gave up 2 bases, with 13 bases separating them. From germline, CDR1 is LNHNV and CDR2 YYDKDF (reference sequence). The CDR3 runs to 16 residues. CDR3 residues: CATSRDDIGSQETQYF. The CDR3 bases are TGTGCCACCAGCAGAGATGATATTGGCAGTCAAGAGACCCAGTACTTC.